This T cell receptor beta chain was sequenced during a study of OX40 agonist ivuxolimab in advanced cancers. Germline V gives CDR1 GTSNPN, CDR2 SVGIG (reference sequence). The CDR3 sequence is 14 residues long. J lost 3 bases, V lost 2 bases, and 3 bases had no gene match. Data came from immunoSEQ multiplex PCR; TCRdb stores just in-frame clones and leaves some out. In the table there are around 40,000 clones, around 85% of which are singletons. The chain links TRBV30 to TRBJ1-5; 8 bases are shared with TRBD1. This sample comprised CD4+ or CD8+ T cells sorted from blood, obtained in a trial of the OX40 agonist ivuxolimab. The sequence was collected from an adult with an advanced solid tumor such as melanoma, head and neck, liver or kidney cancer. Here the CDR3 reads CAWSRTGFNQPQHF. The CDR3 region has the DNA TGTGCCTGGAGTCGGACAGGGTTCAATCAGCCCCAGCATTTT.